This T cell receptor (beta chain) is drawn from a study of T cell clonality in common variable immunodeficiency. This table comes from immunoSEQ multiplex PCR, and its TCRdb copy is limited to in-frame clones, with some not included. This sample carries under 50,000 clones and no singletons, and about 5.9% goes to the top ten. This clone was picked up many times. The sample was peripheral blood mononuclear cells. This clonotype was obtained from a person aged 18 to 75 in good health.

CDR3: CASSLADTNEKLFF. Incomplete CDR3 DNA: TGCGCCAGCAGCTTGGCGGACACTAATGAAAAG. V gene TRBV5-1 combines with J gene TRBJ2-2; TRBD1 is a possible D gene (5 bases). The read is 3 residues too short to cover the CDR3 end, so that end is filled in from the germline J gene. The CDR3 loop spans 14 amino acids. CDR1 is SGHRS, CDR2 YFSETQ, per germline.